This is a list of T cell receptor beta chains from one sample in a study of blood T cells in healthy people across ages. From the 5' RACE reads, TCRdb called clonotypes with MiXCR, one entry per CDR3 protein. Among 1.5 million to 2 million distinct CDR3 sequences, approximately 30% were seen once, and the ten largest hold about 8%. The sample was blood. The source is a young woman in good health. Both conserved end residues are part of each CDR3. D genes are given only for firm matches. Expanded clones are given a class, and other clones once, few, many or no size at all.

TRBV7-9	-	-	TRBJ2-7	CASSLTLGGPVEQYF	TGTGCCAGCAGCTTGACGTTAGGGGGGCCCGTCGAGCAGTACTTC
TRBV5-1	-	-	TRBJ2-6	CASSAPSSGTNVLTF	TGCGCCAGCAGCGCCCCTTCCTCTGGGACCAACGTCCTGACTTTC
TRBV30	few	-	TRBJ2-3	CAWSRSPTDTQYF	TGTGCCTGGAGTAGGAGCCCCACAGATACGCAGTATTTT
TRBV24-1	few	TRBD1	TRBJ2-7	CATRPGQTYEQYF	TGTGCCACCAGACCGGGACAGACCTACGAGCAGTACTTC
TRBV7-2	-	-	TRBJ2-5	CASSLGGRGEETQYF	TGTGCCAGCAGCTTAGGAGGGCGGGGAGAAGAGACCCAGTACTTC
TRBV7-9	-	-	TRBJ1-1	CAVHPGSRNAEAFF	TGTGCCGTCCACCCAGGGTCCCGGAACGCTGAAGCTTTCTTT
TRBV18	once	-	TRBJ2-7	CASSYRQELTYEQYF	TGTGCCAGCTCATACAGACAGGAACTTACCTACGAGCAGTACTTC
TRBV9	few	-	TRBJ1-6	CASSISYNSPLHF	TGTGCCAGCAGCATCTCCTATAATTCACCCCTCCACTTT
TRBV12-3/TRBV12-4	-	-	TRBJ2-7	CASSLGSQYEQYF	TGTGCCAGCAGTTTAGGAAGCCAATACGAGCAGTACTTC
TRBV9	-	TRBD1	TRBJ2-1	CASSVGGRGQNEQFF	TGTGCCAGCAGCGTAGGGGGCAGGGGGCAGAATGAGCAGTTCTTC
TRBV27	-	-	TRBJ2-7	CASSLFGVSSTEGEQYF	TGTGCCAGCAGTTTATTTGGGGTCTCCTCTACAGAGGGCGAGCAGTACTTC
TRBV11-2	-	TRBD1	TRBJ1-6	CASSYAQGARSPLHF	TGTGCCAGCAGCTACGCACAGGGGGCGCGATCACCCCTCCACTTT
TRBV11-2	-	TRBD2	TRBJ2-7	CASTNGGDNEQYF	TGTGCCAGCACCAACGGGGGGGACAACGAGCAGTACTTC
TRBV12-3/TRBV12-4	many	TRBD2	TRBJ2-4	CASSRTSGGKNIQYF	TGTGCCAGCAGCCGGACTAGCGGGGGCAAAAACATTCAGTACTTC
TRBV5-1	-	TRBD2	TRBJ2-5	CASSVGLAGGPKQETQYF	TGCGCCAGCAGCGTTGGACTAGCGGGGGGGCCGAAACAAGAGACCCAGTACTTC
TRBV29-1	-	TRBD1	TRBJ1-6	CSVRTGGNSPLHF	TGCAGCGTTCGGACAGGCGGCAATTCACCCCTCCACTTT
TRBV12-3/TRBV12-4	-	-	TRBJ2-3	CASSQGDWTTDTQYF	TGTGCCAGCAGTCAGGGGGACTGGACTACAGATACGCAGTATTTT
TRBV20-1	few	-	TRBJ2-7	CSASGHISSYEQYF	TGCAGTGCTAGTGGGCACATAAGCTCCTACGAGCAGTACTTC
TRBV29-1	-	TRBD2	TRBJ2-1	CSVGLAGGPNEQFF	TGCAGCGTCGGACTAGCGGGGGGGCCGAATGAGCAGTTCTTC
TRBV5-4	once	-	TRBJ2-3	CASSTGTEGTDTQYF	TGTGCCAGCAGTACCGGGACGGAGGGCACAGATACGCAGTATTTT
TRBV5-1	-	-	TRBJ2-3	CASSLKVDGTDTQYF	TGCGCCAGCAGCTTGAAGGTGGACGGCACAGATACGCAGTATTTT
TRBV12-3/TRBV12-4	-	-	TRBJ1-2	CASSLLWEYGYTF	TGTGCCAGCAGTCTCCTTTGGGAGTATGGCTACACCTTC
TRBV7-9	few	TRBD1	TRBJ1-2	CASSSSTGDGYTF	TGTGCCAGCAGCTCGTCGACAGGGGACGGCTACACCTTC
TRBV5-6	-	TRBD2	TRBJ2-5	CASSGGLMGETQYF	TGTGCCAGCAGCGGGGGACTAATGGGAGAGACCCAGTACTTC
TRBV29-1	few	TRBD1	TRBJ1-2	CSVELPAGQGELNYGYTF	TGCAGCGTTGAGCTCCCCGCGGGACAGGGGGAGCTGAACTATGGCTACACCTTC
TRBV6-6	few	-	TRBJ1-2	CASSLDSRFLYGYTF	TGTGCCAGCAGTCTGGACAGCCGATTTTTGTATGGCTACACCTTC
TRBV3-1	-	TRBD1	TRBJ2-7	CASSPRGQGRSYEQYF	TGTGCCAGCAGCCCCCGAGGACAGGGGAGGTCCTACGAGCAGTACTTC
TRBV7-3	few	TRBD1	TRBJ2-1	CASSLRSGQGHNEQFF	TGTGCCAGCAGCTTAAGGTCCGGACAGGGCCACAATGAGCAGTTCTTC
TRBV2	once	-	TRBJ1-5	CASSEGDWRQPQHF	TGTGCCAGCAGTGAAGGTGATTGGCGGCAGCCCCAGCATTTT
TRBV6-5	few	TRBD1	TRBJ1-2	CASRGQGYTF	TGTGCCAGCAGGGGACAGGGCTACACCTTC
TRBV6-1	-	-	TRBJ2-7	CASSIPRRDGSYEQYF	TGTGCCAGCAGCATCCCGAGACGGGACGGCTCCTACGAGCAGTACTTC
TRBV7-2	few	TRBD1	TRBJ2-1	CASSLGLGTGGIEQFF	TGTGCCAGCAGCTTAGGGCTGGGGACAGGGGGAATTGAGCAGTTCTTC
TRBV3-1	-	TRBD2	TRBJ2-4	CASSPRTSYSEQYF	TGTGCCAGCAGCCCCAGGACTAGCTACAGTGAGCAGTACTTC
TRBV12-3/TRBV12-4	many	TRBD2	TRBJ2-1	CASIQGLAAYNEQFF	TGTGCCAGCATTCAAGGACTAGCGGCGTACAATGAGCAGTTCTTC
TRBV27	-	-	TRBJ1-2	CASSYGTPNNYGYTF	TGTGCCAGCAGTTACGGGACACCCAACAACTATGGCTACACCTTC
TRBV7-9	few	-	TRBJ2-7	CASSHAQILGYEQYF	TGTGCCAGCAGCCACGCACAGATTTTGGGGTACGAGCAGTACTTC
TRBV29-1	many	TRBD1	TRBJ1-6	CSVAQTGKRDSPLHF	TGCAGCGTTGCCCAGACAGGGAAGAGGGATTCACCCCTCCACTTT
TRBV27	-	-	TRBJ1-5	CASSPVGGAWDQPQHF	TGTGCCAGCAGCCCTGTCGGGGGGGCCTGGGATCAGCCCCAGCATTTT
TRBV15	-	TRBD1	TRBJ2-3	CATSRGPGQGADTQYF	TGTGCCACCAGCAGAGGGCCGGGACAGGGTGCAGATACGCAGTATTTT
TRBV7-2	-	-	TRBJ2-7	CASSPRPGPAVYEQYF	TGTGCCAGCAGCCCTCGGCCGGGACCAGCAGTCTACGAGCAGTACTTC
TRBV5-1	-	-	TRBJ2-3	CASLRGLPTDTQYF	TGCGCCAGCCTCCGGGGGCTACCTACAGATACGCAGTATTTT
TRBV15	many	-	TRBJ2-6	CATSVGTWGANVLTF	TGTGCCACCAGCGTAGGGACGTGGGGGGCCAACGTCCTGACTTTC
TRBV5-1	-	TRBD1	TRBJ2-4	CASSSGLRQGFMEQYF	TGCGCCAGCAGCTCGGGATTACGACAGGGATTCATGGAGCAGTACTTC
TRBV3-1	-	-	TRBJ2-7	CASSQGPTGKIGYEQYF	TGTGCCAGCAGCCAAGGCCCAACAGGGAAGATTGGATACGAGCAGTACTTC
TRBV13	-	-	TRBJ2-5	CASSLGFGGLQGTQYF	TGTGCCAGCAGCTTAGGCTTCGGCGGTCTACAAGGGACCCAGTACTTC
TRBV2	-	-	TRBJ1-3	CASRPTAGNTIYF	TGTGCCAGCCGGCCGACAGCGGGAAACACCATATATTTT
TRBV4-2	-	TRBD2	TRBJ2-7	CANSPLGTSGGGGGHEQYF	TGTGCCAACAGCCCCCTAGGGACTAGCGGGGGGGGCGGCGGGCACGAGCAGTACTTC
TRBV7-9	few	-	TRBJ2-1	CASSHSGAGVYNEQFF	TGTGCCAGCAGTCACTCAGGGGCAGGGGTTTACAATGAGCAGTTCTTC
TRBV7-9	-	-	TRBJ2-1	CASSLAGRGYNEQFF	TGTGCCAGCAGCTTAGCCGGGCGAGGTTACAATGAGCAGTTCTTC
TRBV5-6	-	-	TRBJ2-3	CASSRDAAGDTQYF	TGTGCCAGCAGCCGCGACGCCGCAGGGGATACGCAGTATTTT
TRBV20-1	-	-	TRBJ2-5	CSASLEQETQYF	TGCAGTGCTAGCCTTGAACAAGAGACCCAGTACTTC
TRBV5-1	-	TRBD1	TRBJ1-2	CASSNGTGFSGYGYTF	TGCGCCAGCAGCAACGGGACAGGGTTTTCGGGGTATGGCTACACCTTC
TRBV13	-	TRBD2	TRBJ2-7	CASSLDGTGGRHEQYF	TGTGCCAGCAGCTTAGACGGAACGGGAGGGCGGCACGAGCAGTACTTC